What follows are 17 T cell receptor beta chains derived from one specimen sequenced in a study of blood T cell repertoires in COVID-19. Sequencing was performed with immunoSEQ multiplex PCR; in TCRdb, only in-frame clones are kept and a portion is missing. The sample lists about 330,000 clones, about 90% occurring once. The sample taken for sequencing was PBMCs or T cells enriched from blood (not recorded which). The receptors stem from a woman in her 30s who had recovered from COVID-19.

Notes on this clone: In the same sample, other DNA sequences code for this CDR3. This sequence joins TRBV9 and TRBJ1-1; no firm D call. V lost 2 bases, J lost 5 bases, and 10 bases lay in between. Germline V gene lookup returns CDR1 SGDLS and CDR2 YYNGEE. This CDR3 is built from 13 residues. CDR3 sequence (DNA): TGTGCCAGCAGCGTGGGCACGGGGACTGAAGCTTTCTTT. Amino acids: CASSVGTGTEAFF.

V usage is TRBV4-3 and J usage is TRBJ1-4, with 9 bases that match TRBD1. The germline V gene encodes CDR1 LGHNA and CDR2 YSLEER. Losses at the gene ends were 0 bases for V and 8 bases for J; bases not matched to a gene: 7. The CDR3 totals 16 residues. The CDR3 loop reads CASSQDPKQGAEKLFF. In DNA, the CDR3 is TGCGCCAGCAGCCAAGACCCCAAACAGGGGGCGGAAAAACTGTTTTTT.

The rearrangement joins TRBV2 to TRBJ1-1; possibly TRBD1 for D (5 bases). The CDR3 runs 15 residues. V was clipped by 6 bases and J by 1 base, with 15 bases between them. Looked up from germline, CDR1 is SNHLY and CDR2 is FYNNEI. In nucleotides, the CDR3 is TGTGCCAGCAGCCGTACCGGGACTGCGAACACTGAAGCTTTCTTT. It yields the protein CASSRTGTANTEAFF.

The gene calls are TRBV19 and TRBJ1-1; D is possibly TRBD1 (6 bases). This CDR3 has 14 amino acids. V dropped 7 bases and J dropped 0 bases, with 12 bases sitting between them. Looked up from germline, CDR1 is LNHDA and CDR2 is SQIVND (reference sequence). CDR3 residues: CASNYGQLNTEAFF. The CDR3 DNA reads TGTGCCAGTAATTACGGACAGTTGAACACTGAAGCTTTCTTT.

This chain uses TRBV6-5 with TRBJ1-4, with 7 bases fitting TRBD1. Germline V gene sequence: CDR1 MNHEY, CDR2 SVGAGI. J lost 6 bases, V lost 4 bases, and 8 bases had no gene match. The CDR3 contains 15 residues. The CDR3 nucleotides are TGTGCCAGCAGTTCCACAGGGGTATTGTATGAAAAACTGTTTTTT. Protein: CASSSTGVLYEKLFF.

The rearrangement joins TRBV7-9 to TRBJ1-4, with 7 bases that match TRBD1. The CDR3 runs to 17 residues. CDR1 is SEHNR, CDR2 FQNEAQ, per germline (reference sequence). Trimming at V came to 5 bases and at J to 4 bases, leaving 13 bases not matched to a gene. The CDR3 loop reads CASSLGSRGPVNEKLFF. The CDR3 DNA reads TGTGCCAGCAGCCTGGGGTCGAGGGGGCCCGTTAATGAAAAACTGTTTTTT.

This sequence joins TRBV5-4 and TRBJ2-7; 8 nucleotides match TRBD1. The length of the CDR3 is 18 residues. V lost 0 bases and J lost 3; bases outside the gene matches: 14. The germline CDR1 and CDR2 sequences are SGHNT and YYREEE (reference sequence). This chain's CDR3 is CASSLGPWTGNEGYEQYF. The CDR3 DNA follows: TGTGCCAGCAGCTTGGGACCTTGGACAGGGAACGAAGGCTACGAGCAGTACTTC.

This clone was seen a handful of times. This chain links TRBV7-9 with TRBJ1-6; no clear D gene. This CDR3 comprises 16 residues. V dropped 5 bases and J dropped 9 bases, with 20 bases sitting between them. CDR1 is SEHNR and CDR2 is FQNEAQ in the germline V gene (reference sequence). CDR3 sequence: CASSPTDRASGSPLHF. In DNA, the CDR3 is TGTGCCAGCAGCCCCACTGACCGAGCCTCGGGTTCACCCCTCCACTTT.

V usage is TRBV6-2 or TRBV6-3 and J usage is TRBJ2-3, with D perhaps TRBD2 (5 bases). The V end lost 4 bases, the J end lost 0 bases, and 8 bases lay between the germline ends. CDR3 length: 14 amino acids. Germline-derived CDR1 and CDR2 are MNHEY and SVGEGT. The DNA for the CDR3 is TGTGCCAGCAGTTTGGCGGGTAGCACAGATACGCAGTATTTT. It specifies CASSLAGSTDTQYF.

The CDR3 is CAWKIAGPPGMPLHF. CDR3 nucleotides: TGTGCCTGGAAAATTGCGGGACCTCCTGGGATGCCCCTCCACTTT. The V and J genes are TRBV30 and TRBJ1-6; tentatively, D is TRBD1 (5 bases). Germline V lookup: CDR1 GTSNPN, CDR2 SVGIG (reference sequence). This CDR3 has 15 amino acids. V lost 4 bases and J lost 13, with 23 bases in between.

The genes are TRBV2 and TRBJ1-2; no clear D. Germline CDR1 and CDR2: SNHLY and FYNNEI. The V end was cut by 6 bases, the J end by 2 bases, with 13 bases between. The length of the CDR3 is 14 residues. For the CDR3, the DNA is TGTGCCAGCAGGGCCCAGGCAGGAAACTATGGCTACACCTTC. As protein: CASRAQAGNYGYTF.

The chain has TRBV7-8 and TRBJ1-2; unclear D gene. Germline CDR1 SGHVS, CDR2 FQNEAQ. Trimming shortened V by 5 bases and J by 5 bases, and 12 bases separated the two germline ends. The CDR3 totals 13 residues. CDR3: CASSAGGLYGYTF. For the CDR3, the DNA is TGTGCCAGCAGCGCCGGAGGCCTTTATGGCTACACCTTC. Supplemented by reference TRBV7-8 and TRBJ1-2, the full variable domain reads GAGVSQSPRYKVAKRGQDVALRCDPISGHVSLFWYQQALGQGPEFLTYFQNEAQLDKSGLPSDRFFAERPEGSVSTLKIQRTQQEDSAVYLCASSAGGLYGYTFGSGTRLTVV.

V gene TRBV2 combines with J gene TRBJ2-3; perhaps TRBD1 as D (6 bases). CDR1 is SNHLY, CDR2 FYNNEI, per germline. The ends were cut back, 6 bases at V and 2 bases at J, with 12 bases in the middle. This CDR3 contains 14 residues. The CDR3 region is CASRLQGSTDTQYF. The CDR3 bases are TGTGCCAGCAGGCTGCAGGGGTCCACAGATACGCAGTATTTT.

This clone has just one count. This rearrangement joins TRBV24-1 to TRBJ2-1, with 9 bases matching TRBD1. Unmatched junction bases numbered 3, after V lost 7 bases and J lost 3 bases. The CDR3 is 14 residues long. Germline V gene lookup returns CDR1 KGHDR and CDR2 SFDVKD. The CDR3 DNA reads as TGTGCCACCAGAGGGACAGGGTTCTACAATGAGCAGTTCTTC. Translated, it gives CATRGTGFYNEQFF.

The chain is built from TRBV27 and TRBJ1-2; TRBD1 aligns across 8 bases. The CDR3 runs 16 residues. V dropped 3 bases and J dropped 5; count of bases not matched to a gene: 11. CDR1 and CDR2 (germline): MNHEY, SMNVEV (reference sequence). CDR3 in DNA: TGTGCCAGCAGTTTGGTCGGCAGGGGGCGGTGGTATGGCTACACCTTC. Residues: CASSLVGRGRWYGYTF.

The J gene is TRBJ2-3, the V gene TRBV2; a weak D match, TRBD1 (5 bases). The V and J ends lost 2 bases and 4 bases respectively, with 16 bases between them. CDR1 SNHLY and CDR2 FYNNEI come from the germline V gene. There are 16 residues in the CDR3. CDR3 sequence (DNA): TGTGCCAGCAGTGAAAGATCGGGCAGGGTGGCAGATACGCAGTATTTT. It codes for CASSERSGRVADTQYF.

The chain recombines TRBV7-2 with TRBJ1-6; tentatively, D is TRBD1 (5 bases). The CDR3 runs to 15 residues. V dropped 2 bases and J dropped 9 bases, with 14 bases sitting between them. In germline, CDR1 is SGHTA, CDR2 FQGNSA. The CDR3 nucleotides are TGTGCCAGCAGCTTAAGCCTGGCTAGGGGTTCACCCCTCCACTTT. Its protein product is CASSLSLARGSPLHF.